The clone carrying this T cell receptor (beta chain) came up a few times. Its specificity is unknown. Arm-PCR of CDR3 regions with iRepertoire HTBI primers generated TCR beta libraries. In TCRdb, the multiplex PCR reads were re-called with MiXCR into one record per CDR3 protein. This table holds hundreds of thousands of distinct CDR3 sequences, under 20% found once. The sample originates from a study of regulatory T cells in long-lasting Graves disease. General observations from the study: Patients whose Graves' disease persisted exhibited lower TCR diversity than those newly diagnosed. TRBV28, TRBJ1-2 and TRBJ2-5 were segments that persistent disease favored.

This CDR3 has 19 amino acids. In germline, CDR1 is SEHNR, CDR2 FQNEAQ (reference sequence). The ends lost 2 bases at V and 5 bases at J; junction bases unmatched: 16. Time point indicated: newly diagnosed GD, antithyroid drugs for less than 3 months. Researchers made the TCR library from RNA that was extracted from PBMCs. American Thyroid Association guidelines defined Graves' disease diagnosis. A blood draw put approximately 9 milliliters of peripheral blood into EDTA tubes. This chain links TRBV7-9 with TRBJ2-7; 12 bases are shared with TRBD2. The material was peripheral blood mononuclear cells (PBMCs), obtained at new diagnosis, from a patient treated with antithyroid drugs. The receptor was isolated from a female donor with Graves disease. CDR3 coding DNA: TGTGCCAGCAGCTTACCAGACAGACCTAGCGGGAGGGCCGCCCACGAGCAGTACTTC. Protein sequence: CASSLPDRPSGRAAHEQYF.